Following are 21 T cell receptor beta chains from one sample sequenced in a study of tumor and adjacent non-tumor tissue in lung cancer. No cell sorting was done before RNA was extracted from the tissue. Three rounds of nested PCR, following a modified ARM-PCR protocol, produced the TCRbeta library. Via MiXCR, TCRdb re-called the multiplex PCR reads, giving one row per CDR3 protein. Here the sample spans 65,000 to 90,000 distinct CDR3 sequences, around 85% being singletons. The material sequenced was lung tumor tissue. The receptor set was obtained from a woman aged 45-60 years with non-small cell lung cancer.

The sample holds one count of this clonotype. A much larger clonotype is one base distant, so this may be a read error. The rearrangement uses TRBV7-8 and TRBJ2-7; tentative D call: TRBD1 (6 bases). Germline V lookup: CDR1 SGHVS, CDR2 FQNEAQ. This CDR3 is 15 amino acids long. Trimming cost V 3 bases and J 5 bases, with 17 bases left between them. The CDR3 spells CASSFTGSLRHEQYF. DNA of the CDR3: TGTGCCAGCAGCTTCACAGGGAGTCTGCGCCACGAGCAGTACTTC.

This sequence joins TRBV29-1 and TRBJ2-7; 11 nucleotides agree with TRBD2. V trimming: 4 bases; J trimming: 3 bases; junction bases outside the gene matches: 2. The germline gives CDR1 SQVTM, CDR2 ANQGSEA. This CDR3 region has 13 residues. DNA of the CDR3: TGCAGCGTTGGGCTAGCGGGGGGCTACGAGCAGTACGTC. Translation gives CSVGLAGGYEQYV.

Of note for this clonotype: At one end, the junction sequence differs from germline, possibly due to a read error. This chain's CDR3 is CSASSGQGNIYEQYF. The CDR3 bases are TGCAGTGCTTCCTCCGGACAGGGGAATATCTACGAGCAGTATTTC. J is TRBJ2-7 and V is TRBV20-1; 9 bases align to TRBD1. This CDR3 is built from 15 residues. Germline V CDR1 and CDR2: DFQATT, SNEGSKA (reference sequence).

A remark on this clonotype: This is likely a read error, given that the CDR3 carries no conserved phenylalanine or tryptophan at its end. It is unclear where the CDR3 begins or ends on the DNA, so no DNA is shown, and the CDR3 is as TCRdb lists it. V usage is TRBV20-1 and J usage is TRBJ2-1; the table's D call, TRBD2, has no DNA check behind it. Looked up from germline, CDR1 is DFQATT and CDR2 is SNEGSKA (reference sequence). The CDR3 has 13 amino acids, counting both end residues. The CDR3 sequence is CSARTSAYNEQFL.

Worth noting for this clonotype: Relative to the germline gene, one junction end is altered; a read error may explain this. V gene TRBV28 combines with J gene TRBJ2-7; no clear D gene. Germline assignment: CDR1 MDHEN and CDR2 SYDVKM. The CDR3 sequence is 15 residues long. As DNA, the CDR3 is TGTGCGAGCAGTCCATCACCCCTCGTGTCCTACGAGCAGTACTTC. Protein sequence: CASSPSPLVSYEQYF.

Points on this clonotype: Its ends do not fully match the called genes, so a read error is possible. The chain couples TRBV12-3 or TRBV12-4 to TRBJ2-5; D possibly corresponds to TRBD1 (6 bases). The length of the CDR3 is 14 residues. CDR3 in amino acids: CTSSAGAVQETQCF. The CDR3 bases are TGTACCAGCAGTGCAGGGGCCGTTCAAGAGACCCAGTGCTTC.

The chain has TRBV20-1 and TRBJ2-5; D gene unclear. Germline assignment: CDR1 DFQATT and CDR2 SNEGSKA (reference sequence). This CDR3 is built from 17 residues. Trimming took off 4 bases at V and 3 bases at J, with 24 bases between the two ends. CDR3 sequence (DNA): TGCAGTGCTATCAGCCCGATAACCCATGGGCCCAAAGAGACCCAGTACTTC. Translated: CSAISPITHGPKETQYF.

As concerns this clonotype: Just one base apart from a much larger clone, this may be a read error. The gene calls are TRBV11-1 and TRBJ2-3; 7 nucleotides line up with TRBD2. V lost 3 bases, J lost 1 base, and 13 bases stayed unmatched. The CDR3 is 18 residues long. Germline assignment: CDR1 SGHAT and CDR2 FQDESV (reference sequence). CDR3 protein: CASSFGLVGLKGTDTQYF. The CDR3 DNA reads as TGTGCCAGCAGCTTTGGACTAGTGGGATTAAAAGGCACAGATACGCAGTATTTT. Using reference TRBV11-1 and TRBJ2-3 for the parts outside the CDR3, the full variable domain is EAEVAQSPRYKITEKSQAVAFWCDPISGHATLYWYRQILGQGPELLVQFQDESVVDDSQLPKDRFSAERLKGVDSTLKIQPAELGDSAMYLCASSFGLVGLKGTDTQYFGPGTRLTVL.

Note on this clonotype: At one end the junction does not follow the germline gene, possibly because of a read error. The rearrangement joins TRBV12-3 or TRBV12-4 to TRBJ2-7; weak D call: TRBD1 (6 bases). The CDR3 loop spans 13 amino acids. CDR3: CVSILDSSYEQYF. The CDR3 bases are TGTGTCAGCATCCTGGACAGTTCCTACGAGCAGTACTTC.

This chain joins TRBV29-1 and TRBJ1-3; TRBD1 aligns across 7 bases. Germline trimming cut 8 bases from V and 14 bases from J; bases unmatched to any gene: 12. This CDR3 spans 11 amino acids. CDR1 and CDR2 (germline): SQVTM, ANQGSEA. CDR3 sequence reads: CSLARDSHVYF. The CDR3, as DNA: TGCAGCCTCGCCCGGGACAGCCACGTATATTTT.

Concerning this clonotype itself: One junction end disagrees with the germline gene, perhaps due to a read error. The rearrangement joins TRBV28 to TRBJ2-7; D possibly corresponds to TRBD1 (7 bases). This CDR3 has 13 residues. From germline, CDR1 is MDHEN and CDR2 SYDVKM. The CDR3 protein is CTSTGVRGTEQYF. CDR3 in DNA: TGTACCAGCACGGGGGTCAGGGGGACCGAGCAGTACTTC.

Note on this clonotype: Because the CDR3 is missing its conserved closing phenylalanine or tryptophan, this is likely a read error. The rearrangement links TRBV4-1 to TRBJ2-2; TRBD1 matches 7 bases. The CDR3 length is 16 residues. Germline values: CDR1 MGHRA, CDR2 YSYEKL. In nucleotides, the CDR3 is TGCGCCGGCAGCCCCTGGACAGGAACGAACACCGGGGAGCTGTTTTCT. It is translated as CAGSPWTGTNTGELFS.

Comment on this clonotype: Sequence at one end of the junction differs from germline and may be a read error. The chain's CDR3 is CSPRDRAGGWYEQYF. The CDR3 DNA follows: TGCAGTCCTAGAGATCGGGCAGGGGGCTGGTACGAGCAGTATTTC. The chain carries TRBV20-1 and TRBJ2-7; 8 bases match TRBD1. The CDR3 extends over 15 amino acids. Germline V CDR1 and CDR2: DFQATT, SNEGSKA (reference sequence).

Concerning this clonotype itself: The junction and the germline gene differ at one end; a read error may be behind it. The chain employs TRBV14 and TRBJ2-7; no reliable D call. This CDR3 contains 13 residues. CDR1 and CDR2 (germline): SGHDN, FVKESK. CDR3 sequence reads: CASSQGRPYVQYF. Here the CDR3 DNA reads TGTGCCAGCAGCCAAGGACGCCCCTACGTGCAGTACTTC.

On this clonotype: It may be a read error: a sequence one base away is much more abundant. This sequence joins TRBV12-3 or TRBV12-4 and TRBJ2-7; TRBD2 matches at 9 bases. V dropped 6 bases and J dropped 4; count of bases not matched to a gene: 7. The length of the CDR3 is 14 residues. Written as DNA, the CDR3 is TGTGCCAGCAGCCGGGGGACTAGCCTTTACGAGCAGTACTTC. Its protein product is CASSRGTSLYEQYF.

With respect to this clonotype: Because the CDR3 is missing its conserved closing phenylalanine or tryptophan, this is likely a read error. V and J are TRBV6-6 and TRBJ2-2; 9 positions match TRBD1. Germline V CDR1 and CDR2: MNHNY, SVGAGI (reference sequence). This CDR3 contains 15 residues. CDR3 sequence: CASSMDRGNTGELFY. The CDR3 DNA reads TGTGCTAGCAGTATGGACAGGGGGAACACCGGGGAGCTGTTTTAT.

This clonotype was detected only a few times. A much larger clonotype is one base distant, so this may be a read error. The chain employs TRBV28 and TRBJ2-3, with 16 positions matching TRBD2. Germline loops: CDR1 MDHEN, CDR2 SYDVKM. This CDR3 comprises 18 residues. CDR3 residues: CVSSPGTSGRALEDTQYF. CDR3 sequence (DNA): TGTGTCAGCAGTCCCGGGACTAGCGGGAGGGCCCTCGAAGATACGCAGTATTTT. The variable domain in full, completed from reference TRBV28 and TRBJ2-3, reads DVKVTQSSRYLVKRTGEKVFLECVQDMDHENMFWYRQDPGLGLRLIYFSYDVKMKEKGDIPEGYSVSREKKERFSLILESASTNQTSMYLCVSSPGTSGRALEDTQYFGPGTRLTVL.

With regard to this clonotype: One junction end does not reproduce the germline sequence, and a read error may be involved. The rearrangement links TRBV28 to TRBJ1-1; TRBD1 is a possible D gene (5 bases). The germline gives CDR1 MDHEN, CDR2 SYDVKM. This CDR3 contains 15 residues. The DNA for the CDR3 is TGTGTCAGCAGTTTAGGGACCGGGGTTAACAATGAAGCTTTCTTT. Residues: CVSSLGTGVNNEAFF. The full variable domain, in which reference TRBV28 and TRBJ1-1 provide the parts outside the CDR3, is DVKVTQSSRYLVKRTGEKVFLECVQDMDHENMFWYRQDPGLGLRLIYFSYDVKMKEKGDIPEGYSVSREKKERFSLILESASTNQTSMYLCVSSLGTGVNNEAFFGQGTRLTVV.

With respect to this clonotype: It is likely a read error, because the conserved phenylalanine at the end of the CDR3 is missing. The limits of the CDR3 on the DNA are not certain, so only TCRdb's listed CDR3 is given. The rearrangement joins TRBV29-1 to TRBJ1-1. A total of 12 residues make up the CDR3, ends included. The germline gives CDR1 SQVTM, CDR2 ANQGSEA. The CDR3 here is CSVVTSAHEPFY.

This chain links TRBV20-1 with TRBJ2-3, with D maybe TRBD1 (5 bases). Germline CDR1 and CDR2: DFQATT and SNEGSKA (reference sequence). CDR3 length: 13 amino acids. Trimming shortened V by 5 bases and J by 8 bases, and 17 bases separated the two germline ends. Written as DNA, the CDR3 is TGCAGTGCTCGAAGCAGGGCAGTAATTACGCAGTATTTT. It codes for CSARSRAVITQYF.

This clonotype was found many times. The chain is built from TRBV28 and TRBJ2-5; a possible D gene is TRBD1 (7 bases). The V end was cut by 8 bases, the J end by 1 base, with 14 bases between. This CDR3 spans 14 amino acids. Germline V gives CDR1 MDHEN, CDR2 SYDVKM. The CDR3 sequence: CASLGGQPQETQYF. The DNA for the CDR3 is TGTGCCAGCCTGGGGGGACAGCCCCAAGAGACCCAGTACTTC.